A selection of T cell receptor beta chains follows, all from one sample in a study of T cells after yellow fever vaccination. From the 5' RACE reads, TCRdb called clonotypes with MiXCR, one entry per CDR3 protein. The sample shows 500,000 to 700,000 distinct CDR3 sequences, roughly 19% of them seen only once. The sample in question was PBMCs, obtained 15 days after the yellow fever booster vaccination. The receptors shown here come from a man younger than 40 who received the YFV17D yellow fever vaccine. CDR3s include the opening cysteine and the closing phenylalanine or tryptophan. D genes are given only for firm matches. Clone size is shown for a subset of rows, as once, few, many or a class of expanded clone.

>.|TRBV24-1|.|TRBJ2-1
CATSSAGVNEQFF
TGTGCCACCAGCTCGGCGGGCGTCAATGAGCAGTTCTTC
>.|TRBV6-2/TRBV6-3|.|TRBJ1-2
CASRLDEAGYTF
TGTGCCAGCAGATTGGACGAGGCTGGCTACACCTTC
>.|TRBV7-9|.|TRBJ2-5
CASSLETSQETQYF
TGTGCCAGCAGCTTAGAGACAAGCCAAGAGACCCAGTACTTC
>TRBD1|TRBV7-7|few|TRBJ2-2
CASSLDRVGTGELFF
TGTGCCAGCAGCTTGGACAGGGTCGGCACCGGGGAGCTGTTTTTT
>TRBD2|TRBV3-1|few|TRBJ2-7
CASSSGTSGRAYEQYF
TGTGCCAGCAGCTCAGGGACTAGCGGGAGGGCCTACGAGCAGTACTTC
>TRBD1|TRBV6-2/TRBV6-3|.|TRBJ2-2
CASKPTGANTGELFF
TGTGCCAGCAAACCGACAGGGGCGAACACCGGGGAGCTGTTTTTT
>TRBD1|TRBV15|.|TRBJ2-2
CATSQDRPSTGELFF
TGTGCCACCAGCCAGGACAGGCCCAGCACCGGGGAGCTGTTTTTT
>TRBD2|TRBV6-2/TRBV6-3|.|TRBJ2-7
CASSYPPNASGKYEQYF
TGTGCCAGCAGTTACCCACCGAATGCTAGCGGGAAATACGAGCAGTACTTC
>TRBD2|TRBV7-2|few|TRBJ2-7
CASSSTSGRGEQYF
TGTGCCAGCAGCTCGACTAGCGGGAGGGGCGAGCAGTACTTC
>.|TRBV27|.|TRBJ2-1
CVGGSGDEQFF
TGTGTTGGGGGGTCCGGGGATGAGCAGTTCTTC
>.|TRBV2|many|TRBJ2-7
CASSEMLSVGRSYEQYF
TGTGCCAGCAGTGAAATGCTCTCAGTGGGTAGGTCCTACGAGCAGTACTTC
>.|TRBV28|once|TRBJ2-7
CASSPLTYEQYF
TGTGCCAGCAGCCCCTTAACCTACGAGCAGTACTTC
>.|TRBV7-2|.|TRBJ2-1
CASSLGVTSYNEQFF
TGTGCCAGCAGCTTAGGAGTGACCTCCTACAATGAGCAGTTCTTC
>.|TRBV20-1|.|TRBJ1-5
CSAAGAQPQHF
TGCAGTGCGGCGGGGGCCCAGCCCCAGCATTTT
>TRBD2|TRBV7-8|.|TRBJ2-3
CASSLREVDTQYF
TGTGCCAGCAGCTTACGGGAGGTAGATACGCAGTATTTT
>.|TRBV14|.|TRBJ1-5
CASSAPSNQPQHF
TGTGCCAGCAGCGCTCCCAGTAATCAGCCCCAGCATTTT
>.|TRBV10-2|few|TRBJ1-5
CASSEMPYQPQHF
TGCGCCAGCAGTGAGATGCCGTACCAGCCCCAGCATTTT
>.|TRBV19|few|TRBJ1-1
CASSITRDTEAFF
TGTGCCAGTAGTATAACCAGAGACACTGAAGCTTTCTTT
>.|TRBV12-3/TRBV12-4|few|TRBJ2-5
CASRVRAPEGTQYF
TGTGCCAGCAGGGTCCGGGCCCCTGAGGGGACCCAGTACTTC
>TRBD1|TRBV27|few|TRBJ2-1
CASSLDRVFGGEQFF
TGTGCCAGCAGTCTTGACAGGGTGTTTGGTGGTGAGCAGTTCTTC
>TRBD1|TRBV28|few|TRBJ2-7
CASNSPSGQNVYEQYF
TGTGCCAGCAACTCACCCTCGGGACAGAATGTCTACGAGCAGTACTTC